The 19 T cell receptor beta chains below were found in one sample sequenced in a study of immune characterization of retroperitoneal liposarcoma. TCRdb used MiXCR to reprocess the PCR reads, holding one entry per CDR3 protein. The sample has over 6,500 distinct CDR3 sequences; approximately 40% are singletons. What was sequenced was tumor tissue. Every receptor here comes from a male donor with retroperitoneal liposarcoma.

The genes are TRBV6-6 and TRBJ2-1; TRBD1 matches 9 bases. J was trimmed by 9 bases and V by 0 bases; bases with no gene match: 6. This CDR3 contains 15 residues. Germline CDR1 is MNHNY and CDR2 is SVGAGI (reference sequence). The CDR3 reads CASSYSGQGIAEQFF. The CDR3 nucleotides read TGTGCCAGCAGTTACTCCGGACAGGGGATTGCTGAGCAGTTCTTC.

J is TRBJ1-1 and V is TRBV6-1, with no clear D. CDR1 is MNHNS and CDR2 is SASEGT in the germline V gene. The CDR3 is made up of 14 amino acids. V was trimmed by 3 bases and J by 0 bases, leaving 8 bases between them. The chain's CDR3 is CASSDLALNTEAFF. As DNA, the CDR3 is TGTGCCAGCAGTGATCTTGCCCTGAACACTGAAGCTTTCTTT.

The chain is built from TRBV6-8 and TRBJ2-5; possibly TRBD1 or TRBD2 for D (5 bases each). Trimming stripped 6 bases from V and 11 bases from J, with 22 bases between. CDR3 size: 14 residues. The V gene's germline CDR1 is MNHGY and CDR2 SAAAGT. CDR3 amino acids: CASRRSQGPKEQYF. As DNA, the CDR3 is TGTGCCAGCAGGAGGAGTCAGGGACCGAAGGAGCAGTACTTC.

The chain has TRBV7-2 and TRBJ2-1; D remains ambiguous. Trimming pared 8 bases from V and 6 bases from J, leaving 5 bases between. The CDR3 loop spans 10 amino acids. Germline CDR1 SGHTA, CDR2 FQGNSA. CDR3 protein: CASGGNEQFF. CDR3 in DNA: TGTGCCAGCGGTGGCAATGAGCAGTTCTTC.

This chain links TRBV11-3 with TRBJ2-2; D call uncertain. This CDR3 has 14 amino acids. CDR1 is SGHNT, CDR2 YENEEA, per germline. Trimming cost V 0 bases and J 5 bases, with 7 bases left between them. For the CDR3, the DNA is TGTGCCAGCAGCTTAGATCGGCAGACCGGGGAGCTGTTTTTT. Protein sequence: CASSLDRQTGELFF.

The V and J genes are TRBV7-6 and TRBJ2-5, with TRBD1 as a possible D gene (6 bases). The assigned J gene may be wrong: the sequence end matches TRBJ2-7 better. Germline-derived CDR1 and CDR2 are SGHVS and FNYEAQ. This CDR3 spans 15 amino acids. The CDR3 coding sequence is TGTGCCAGCAGCTTAGGCAGGGGATTCTCCTACGAGCAGTACTTC. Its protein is CASSLGRGFSYEQYF.

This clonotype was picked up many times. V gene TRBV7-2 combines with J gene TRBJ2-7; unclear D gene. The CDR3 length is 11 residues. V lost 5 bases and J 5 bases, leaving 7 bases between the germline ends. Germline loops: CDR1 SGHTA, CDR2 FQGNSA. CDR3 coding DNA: TGTGCCAGCAGCAACTACGACGAGCAGTACTTC. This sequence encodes CASSNYDEQYF. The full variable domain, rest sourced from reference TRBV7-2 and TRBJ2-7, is GAGVSQSPSNKVTEKGKDVELRCDPISGHTALYWYRQSLGQGLEFLIYFQGNSAPDKSGLPSDRFSAERTGGSVSTLTIQRTQQEDSAVYLCASSNYDEQYFGPGTRLTVT.

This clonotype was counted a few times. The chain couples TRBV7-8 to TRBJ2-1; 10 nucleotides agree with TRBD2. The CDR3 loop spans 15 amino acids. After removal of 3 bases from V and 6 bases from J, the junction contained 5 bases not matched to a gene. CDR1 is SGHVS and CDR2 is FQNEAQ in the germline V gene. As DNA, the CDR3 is TGTGCCAGCAGCTTCCCAGCGGGGGGGCCCAATGAGCAGTTCTTC. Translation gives CASSFPAGGPNEQFF.

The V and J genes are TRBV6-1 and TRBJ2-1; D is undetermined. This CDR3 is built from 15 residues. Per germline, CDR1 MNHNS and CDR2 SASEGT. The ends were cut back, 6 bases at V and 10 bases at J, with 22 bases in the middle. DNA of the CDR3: TGTGCCAGCAGCCCGGACGGGCTTCGGTCCTACGAGCAGTTCTTC. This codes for CASSPDGLRSYEQFF.

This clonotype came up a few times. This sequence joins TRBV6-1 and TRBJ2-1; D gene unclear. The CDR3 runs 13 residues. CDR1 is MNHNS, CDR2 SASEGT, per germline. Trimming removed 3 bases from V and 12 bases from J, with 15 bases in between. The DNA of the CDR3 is TGTGCCAGCAGTGATGCTAGGCGGAGTGGGCAGTTCTTC. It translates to CASSDARRSGQFF.

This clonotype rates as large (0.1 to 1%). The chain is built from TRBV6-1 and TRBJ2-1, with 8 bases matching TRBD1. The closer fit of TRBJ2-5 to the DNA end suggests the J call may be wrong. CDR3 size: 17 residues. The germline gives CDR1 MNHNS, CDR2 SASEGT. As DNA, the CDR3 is TGTGCCAGCAGTGAAGATCGACAGGGGTTTTTTACGGAGACCCAGTACTTC. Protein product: CASSEDRQGFFTETQYF.

CDR3 in DNA: TGCGCCAGCAGTGGGACAGAGAACACTGAAGCTTTCTTT. Amino acids: CASSGTENTEAFF. This chain uses TRBV10-2 with TRBJ1-1; weak D call: TRBD1 (6 bases). The CDR3 has 13 residues. V lost 4 bases and J 1 base, leaving 7 bases between the germline ends. CDR1 and CDR2 (germline): WSHSY, SAAADI.

As DNA, the CDR3 is TGTGCCAGCAGTTTCAGATTCGGACAGGGTAGTGGTGAGCAGTTCTTC. Translation: CASSFRFGQGSGEQFF. The genes are TRBV27 and TRBJ2-5; 8 bases agree with TRBD1. The better agreement between TRBJ2-1 and the DNA end casts doubt on the J call. Germline V gives CDR1 MNHEY, CDR2 SMNVEV (reference sequence). The CDR3 sequence is 16 residues long.

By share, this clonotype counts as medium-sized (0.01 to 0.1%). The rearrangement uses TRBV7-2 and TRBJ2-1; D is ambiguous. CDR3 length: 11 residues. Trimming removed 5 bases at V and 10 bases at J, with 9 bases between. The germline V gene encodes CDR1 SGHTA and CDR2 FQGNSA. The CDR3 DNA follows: TGTGCCAGCAGCAACTACGACGAGCAGTTCTTC. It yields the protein CASSNYDEQFF.

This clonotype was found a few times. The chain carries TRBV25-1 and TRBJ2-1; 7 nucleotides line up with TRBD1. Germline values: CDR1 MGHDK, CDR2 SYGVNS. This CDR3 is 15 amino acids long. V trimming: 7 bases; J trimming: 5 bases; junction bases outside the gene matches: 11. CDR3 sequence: CASISYGTENNEQFF. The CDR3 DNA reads TGTGCCAGCATAAGTTACGGGACAGAAAACAATGAGCAGTTCTTC.

CDR3 sequence (DNA): TGTGCCAGCAGTACCCTCTCCTACAATGAGCAGTTCTTC. This gives the protein CASSTLSYNEQFF. The chain carries TRBV7-9 and TRBJ2-1, with no clear D. Trimming stripped 6 bases from V and 0 bases from J, with 6 bases between. This CDR3 is built from 13 residues. The germline V gene has CDR1 SEHNR and CDR2 FQNEAQ (reference sequence).

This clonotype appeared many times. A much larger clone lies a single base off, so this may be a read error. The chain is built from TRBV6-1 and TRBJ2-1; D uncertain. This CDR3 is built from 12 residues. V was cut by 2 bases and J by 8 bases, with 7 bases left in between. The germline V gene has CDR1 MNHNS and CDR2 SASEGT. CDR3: CASSERPYEQFF. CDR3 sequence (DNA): TGTGCCAGCAGTGAAAGACCCTATGAGCAGTTCTTC.

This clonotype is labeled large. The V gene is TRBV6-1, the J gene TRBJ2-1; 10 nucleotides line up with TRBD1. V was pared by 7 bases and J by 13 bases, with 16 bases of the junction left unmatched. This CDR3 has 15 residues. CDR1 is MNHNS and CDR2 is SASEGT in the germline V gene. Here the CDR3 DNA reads TGTGCCAGCACCCTCTCGTCGACAGGGGGCAAGACCCAGTTCTTC. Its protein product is CASTLSSTGGKTQFF.

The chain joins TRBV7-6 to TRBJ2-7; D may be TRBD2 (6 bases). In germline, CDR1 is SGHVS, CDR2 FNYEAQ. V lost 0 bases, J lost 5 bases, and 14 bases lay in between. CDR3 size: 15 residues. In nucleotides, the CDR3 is TGTGCCAGCAGCTTAGCCGGGACTCCCGCCGACGAGCAGTACTTC. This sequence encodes CASSLAGTPADEQYF.